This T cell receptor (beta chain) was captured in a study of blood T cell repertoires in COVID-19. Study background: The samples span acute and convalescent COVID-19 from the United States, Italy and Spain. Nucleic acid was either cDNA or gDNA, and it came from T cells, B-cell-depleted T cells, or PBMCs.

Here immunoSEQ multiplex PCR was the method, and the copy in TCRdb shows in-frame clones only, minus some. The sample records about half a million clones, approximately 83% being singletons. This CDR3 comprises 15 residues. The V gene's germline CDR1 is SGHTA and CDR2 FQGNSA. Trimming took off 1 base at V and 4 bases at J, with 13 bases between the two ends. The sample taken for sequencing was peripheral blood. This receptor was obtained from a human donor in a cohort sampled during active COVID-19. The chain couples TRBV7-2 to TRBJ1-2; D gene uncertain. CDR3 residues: CASSLVSAAPYGYTF. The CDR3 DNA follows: TGTGCCAGCAGCTTAGTTAGTGCTGCTCCCTATGGCTACACCTTC.